The following is a T cell receptor beta chain sequence with its context. The V gene's germline CDR1 is LNHDA and CDR2 SQIVND (reference sequence). Trimming removed 6 bases from V and 3 bases from J, with 15 bases in between. The CDR3 has 15 residues. Repertoires were generated with immunoSEQ multiplex PCR, while TCRdb's copy carries only in-frame clones and drops some. Among around 72,000 clones listed, approximately 86% were seen once. The source of the sample is a study of blood T cell repertoires in COVID-19. The origin of this receptor is a man aged 45 to 65 with acute or convalescent COVID-19. V and J are TRBV19 and TRBJ1-5; maybe TRBD1 (5 bases). Sequencing was carried out using peripheral blood. CDR3 protein: CASRMGREVNQPQHF. Written as DNA, the CDR3 is TGTGCCAGTAGGATGGGCAGGGAGGTCAATCAGCCCCAGCATTTT.